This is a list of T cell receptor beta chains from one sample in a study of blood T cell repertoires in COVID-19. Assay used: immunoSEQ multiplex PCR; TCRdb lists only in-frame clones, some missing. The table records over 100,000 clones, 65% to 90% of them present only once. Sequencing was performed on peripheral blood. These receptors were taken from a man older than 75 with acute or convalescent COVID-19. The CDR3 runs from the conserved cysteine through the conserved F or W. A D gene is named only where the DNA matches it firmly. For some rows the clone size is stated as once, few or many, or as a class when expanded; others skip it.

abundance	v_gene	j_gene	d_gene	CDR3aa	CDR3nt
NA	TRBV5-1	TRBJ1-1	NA	CASSLRLGLDTEAFF	TGCGCCAGCAGCTTGCGACTCGGGTTGGACACTGAAGCTTTCTTT
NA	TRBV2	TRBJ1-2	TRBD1	CASPRAGQFATNYGYTF	TGTGCCAGCCCCAGGGCGGGACAGTTTGCCACTAACTATGGCTACACCTTC
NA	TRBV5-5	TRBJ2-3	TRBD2	CASSPRTSGSDTQYF	TGTGCCAGCAGCCCTAGGACTAGCGGGAGTGATACGCAGTATTTT
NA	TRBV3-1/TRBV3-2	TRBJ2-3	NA	CASSPTSNTDTQYF	TGTGCCAGCAGCCCAACTTCTAACACAGATACGCAGTATTTT
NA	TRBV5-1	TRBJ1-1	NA	CASSLDAALNTEAFF	TGCGCCAGCAGCTTGGATGCGGCGTTGAACACTGAAGCTTTCTTT
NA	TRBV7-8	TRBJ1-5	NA	CASSEDRRDNQPQHF	TGTGCCAGCAGTGAGGACAGACGCGATAATCAGCCCCAGCATTTT
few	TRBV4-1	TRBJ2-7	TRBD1	CASSQDMDRSTYEQYF	TGCGCCAGCAGCCAAGATATGGACAGGTCGACCTACGAGCAGTACTTC
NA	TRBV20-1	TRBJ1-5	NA	CSASDLRSRGNQPQHF	TGCAGTGCTAGTGATCTCCGCTCCCGGGGCAATCAGCCCCAGCATTTT
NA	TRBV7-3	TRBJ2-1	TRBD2	CASSLIAGGNYNEQFF	TGTGCCAGCAGCTTAATTGCGGGAGGGAACTACAATGAGCAGTTCTTC
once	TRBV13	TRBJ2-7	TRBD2	CASKRRTSGPSSYEQYF	TGTGCCAGCAAAAGACGGACTAGCGGACCCAGCTCCTACGAGCAGTACTTC
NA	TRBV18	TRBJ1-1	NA	CASSPNLYRDIGTEAFF	TGTGCCAGCTCACCCAACCTTTACCGGGACATAGGCACTGAAGCTTTCTTT
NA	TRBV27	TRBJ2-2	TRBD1	CASSADRGFSGELFF	TGTGCCAGCAGTGCGGACAGGGGCTTTTCCGGGGAGCTGTTTTTT
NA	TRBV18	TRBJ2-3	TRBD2	CASSPRTSGSGPDTQYF	TGTGCCAGCTCGCCCCGGACTAGCGGGAGTGGCCCAGATACGCAGTATTTT
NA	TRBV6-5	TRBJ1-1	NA	CASSPWGGSYTEAFF	TGTGCCAGCAGTCCATGGGGGGGGAGCTACACTGAAGCTTTCTTT
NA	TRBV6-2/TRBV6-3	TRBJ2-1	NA	CASSSSINEQFF	TGTGCCAGCAGTTCTAGCATAAATGAGCAGTTCTTC
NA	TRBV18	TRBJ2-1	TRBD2	CASSLVLAGGLGEQFF	TGTGCCAGCTCCCTTGTTCTAGCGGGGGGCTTGGGGGAGCAGTTCTTC
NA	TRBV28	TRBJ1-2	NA	CASSFRGRGYGYTF	TGTGCCAGCAGTTTCAGGGGACGGGGCTATGGCTACACCTTC
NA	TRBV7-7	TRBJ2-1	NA	CASSDGDHAGVEQFF	TGTGCTAGCAGCGACGGAGACCACGCCGGGGTTGAGCAGTTCTTC
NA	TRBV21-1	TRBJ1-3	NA	CARGKEGRNTIYF	TGTGCCAGGGGGAAGGAGGGGAGAAACACCATATATTTT
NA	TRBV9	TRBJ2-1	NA	CASSARDSQQGEQFF	TGTGCCAGCAGCGCCCGGGACTCGCAGCAAGGTGAGCAGTTCTTC
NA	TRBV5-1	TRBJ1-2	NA	CASSPGTSNVYGYTF	TGCGCCAGCAGCCCCGGGACTTCGAATGTCTATGGCTACACCTTC
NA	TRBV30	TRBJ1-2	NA	CAWEAGSNYGYTF	TGTGCCTGGGAAGCAGGGTCTAACTATGGCTACACCTTC
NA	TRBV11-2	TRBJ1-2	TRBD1	CASSPNLDREGGYTF	TGTGCCAGCAGCCCTAACTTGGACAGGGAAGGTGGCTACACCTTC
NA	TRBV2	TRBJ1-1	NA	CASSKQNTEAFF	TGTGCCAGCAGTAAACAGAACACTGAAGCTTTCTTT
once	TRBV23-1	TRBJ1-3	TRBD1	CASSLPGTDGNTIYF	TGCGCCAGCAGTTTACCAGGGACAGATGGAAACACCATATATTTT
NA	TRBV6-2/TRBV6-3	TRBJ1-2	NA	CASSADRLGHHGYTF	TGTGCCAGCAGTGCTGACAGGTTAGGGCATCATGGCTACACCTTC
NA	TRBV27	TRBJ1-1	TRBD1	CASRRTGSEAFF	TGTGCCAGCAGACGGACAGGGTCTGAAGCTTTCTTT
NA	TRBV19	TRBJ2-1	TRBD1	CASSIDPAGATGGEQFF	TGTGCCAGTAGTATAGATCCGGCAGGGGCAACAGGGGGCGAGCAGTTCTTC
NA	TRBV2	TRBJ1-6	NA	CASSEGPRGNSPLHF	TGTGCCAGCAGTGAAGGCCCCCGCGGCAATTCACCCCTCCACTTT